The rows below give T cell receptor beta chains drawn from one sample of a study of blood T cell repertoires in COVID-19. Data came from immunoSEQ multiplex PCR; TCRdb stores just in-frame clones and leaves some out. The sample contains 20,000 to 25,000 clones, 60% to 85% of which appear only once. Material: peripheral blood. The origin of the receptors is a man between 60 and 70 years old with active COVID-19. The CDR3 runs from the conserved cysteine through the conserved F or W. Fields, in order: J gene, D gene, V gene, clone size, CDR3 DNA, CDR3 protein. A D gene is named only where the DNA matches it firmly. Not every row has a clone size; where given, it reads once, few, many or a size class.

J gene: TRBJ1-4; D gene: .; V gene: TRBV29-1; clone size: .; CDR3 DNA: TGCAGCGTTGAAGATCTAGCCAGGGGTAAAGAAAAACTGTTTTTT; CDR3 protein: CSVEDLARGKEKLFF
J gene: TRBJ2-4; D gene: .; V gene: TRBV27; clone size: .; CDR3 DNA: TGTGCCACCCGTGCAGGGTGGTTAGATGGGATAGCCAAAAACATTCAGTACTTC; CDR3 protein: CATRAGWLDGIAKNIQYF
J gene: TRBJ2-7; D gene: TRBD1; V gene: TRBV5-1; clone size: many; CDR3 DNA: TGCGCCAGCAGCCTGATACAGGGGGCTTACGAGCAGTACTTC; CDR3 protein: CASSLIQGAYEQYF
J gene: TRBJ1-5; D gene: .; V gene: TRBV7-8; clone size: .; CDR3 DNA: TGTGCCAGCAGTCCTGACTCCAATCAGCCCCAGCATTTT; CDR3 protein: CASSPDSNQPQHF
J gene: TRBJ1-2; D gene: TRBD1; V gene: TRBV29-1; clone size: .; CDR3 DNA: TGCAGCGTCGGACAGGTTGTGTCTGGCTACACCTTC; CDR3 protein: CSVGQVVSGYTF
J gene: TRBJ1-2; D gene: TRBD1; V gene: TRBV2; clone size: .; CDR3 DNA: TGTGCCAGCAGTTACAGGGGTAGCTATGGCTACACCTTC; CDR3 protein: CASSYRGSYGYTF
J gene: TRBJ2-2; D gene: .; V gene: TRBV5-4; clone size: few; CDR3 DNA: TGTGCCAGCAGCTTGGGGGGCGGGGCCCACACCGGGGAGCTGTTTTTT; CDR3 protein: CASSLGGGAHTGELFF
J gene: TRBJ2-5; D gene: .; V gene: TRBV6-1; clone size: .; CDR3 DNA: TGTGCCAGCAGTGAATCTCGGGTGACCCAGTACTTC; CDR3 protein: CASSESRVTQYF
J gene: TRBJ1-6; D gene: TRBD1; V gene: TRBV5-1; clone size: once; CDR3 DNA: TGCGCCAGCAGCTTGGAAGGACAGGGGGCAAATTCACCCCTCCACTTT; CDR3 protein: CASSLEGQGANSPLHF
J gene: TRBJ2-1; D gene: .; V gene: TRBV9; clone size: .; CDR3 DNA: TGTGCCAGCAGCGTAGCTCTCACTGCTGAGCAGTTCTTC; CDR3 protein: CASSVALTAEQFF
J gene: TRBJ1-1; D gene: TRBD1; V gene: TRBV6-5; clone size: .; CDR3 DNA: TGTGCCAGCAGCGCGCCGGGACAGGGGAAGACTGAAGCTTTCTTT; CDR3 protein: CASSAPGQGKTEAFF
J gene: TRBJ1-1; D gene: .; V gene: TRBV29-1; clone size: .; CDR3 DNA: TGCAGCGTTGGGGGCAGGGAAACTGAAGCTTTCTTT; CDR3 protein: CSVGGRETEAFF
J gene: TRBJ2-1; D gene: .; V gene: TRBV10-3; clone size: .; CDR3 DNA: TGTGCCATCAGGAGTAGCACAGGCTCCTACAATGAGCAGTTCTTC; CDR3 protein: CAIRSSTGSYNEQFF
J gene: TRBJ1-6; D gene: .; V gene: TRBV7-8; clone size: .; CDR3 DNA: TGTGCCAGCAGCCGTCTGACAGGAGTCGAGCATAATTCACCCCTCCACTTT; CDR3 protein: CASSRLTGVEHNSPLHF
J gene: TRBJ2-3; D gene: .; V gene: TRBV5-4; clone size: .; CDR3 DNA: TGTGCCAGCAGCTTACGAGGCACAGATACGCAGTATTTT; CDR3 protein: CASSLRGTDTQYF
J gene: TRBJ1-5; D gene: TRBD1; V gene: TRBV24-1; clone size: .; CDR3 DNA: TGTGCCACCAGTGAGGCCGGGACAGGGGCTCAGCCCCAGCATTTT; CDR3 protein: CATSEAGTGAQPQHF
J gene: TRBJ1-5; D gene: .; V gene: TRBV4-3; clone size: once; CDR3 DNA: TGCGCCAGCAGCCAACGTGTAGGAGGTCAGCCCCAGCATTTT; CDR3 protein: CASSQRVGGQPQHF
J gene: TRBJ1-4; D gene: .; V gene: TRBV24-1; clone size: .; CDR3 DNA: TGTGCCACCAGTGACCCCACGGGAGGGAGTAATGAAAAACTGTTTTTT; CDR3 protein: CATSDPTGGSNEKLFF
J gene: TRBJ2-7; D gene: TRBD2; V gene: TRBV7-3; clone size: many; CDR3 DNA: TGTGCCAGCCCCCACCAGGCTAGCGGCCCCTACGAGCAGTACTTC; CDR3 protein: CASPHQASGPYEQYF
J gene: TRBJ2-3; D gene: TRBD2; V gene: TRBV24-1; clone size: .; CDR3 DNA: TGTGCCACCAGTGGGCAAGCGGGAGTATTAGCAGATACGCAGTATTTT; CDR3 protein: CATSGQAGVLADTQYF
J gene: TRBJ1-2; D gene: TRBD1; V gene: TRBV19; clone size: .; CDR3 DNA: TGTGCCAGTAGTTCCGGGACAGGGGAATTAGGCTACACCTTC; CDR3 protein: CASSSGTGELGYTF
J gene: TRBJ2-3; D gene: TRBD2; V gene: TRBV3-1/TRBV3-2; clone size: .; CDR3 DNA: TGTGCCAGCAGCCAAAGAGCGGGAGGGGGATCAGATACGCAGTATTTT; CDR3 protein: CASSQRAGGGSDTQYF
J gene: TRBJ1-6; D gene: .; V gene: TRBV5-4; clone size: .; CDR3 DNA: TGTGCCAGCAGCTTGCTCGCACCGGGGAATTCACCCCTCCACTTT; CDR3 protein: CASSLLAPGNSPLHF
J gene: TRBJ1-4; D gene: .; V gene: TRBV15; clone size: .; CDR3 DNA: TGTGCCACCAGCAGAGATCCGGGGGGCAATGAAAAACTGTTTTTT; CDR3 protein: CATSRDPGGNEKLFF
J gene: TRBJ1-2; D gene: .; V gene: TRBV5-4; clone size: .; CDR3 DNA: TGTGCCAGCAGCCTTTTTGGACCACTACCGGGACACACTAACTATGGCTACACCTTC; CDR3 protein: CASSLFGPLPGHTNYGYTF
J gene: TRBJ2-2; D gene: TRBD2; V gene: TRBV19; clone size: once; CDR3 DNA: TGTGCCAGTATCGGCCTCGGCGGGGGCACCGGGGAGCTGTTTTTT; CDR3 protein: CASIGLGGGTGELFF
J gene: TRBJ1-4; D gene: .; V gene: TRBV4-2; clone size: .; CDR3 DNA: TGTGCCAGCAGCCAAGAGGGGGGATCAACTAATGAAAAACTGTTTTTT; CDR3 protein: CASSQEGGSTNEKLFF
J gene: TRBJ2-1; D gene: TRBD2; V gene: TRBV28; clone size: once; CDR3 DNA: TGTGCCAGCAGTTCCTACATGCAGCGGGAGGGCGCCTACAATGAGCAGTTCTTC; CDR3 protein: CASSSYMQREGAYNEQFF
J gene: TRBJ1-1; D gene: .; V gene: TRBV19; clone size: .; CDR3 DNA: TGTGCCAGTAGTATAGTTGCGCACACTGAAGCTTTCTTT; CDR3 protein: CASSIVAHTEAFF
J gene: TRBJ1-3; D gene: .; V gene: TRBV6-5; clone size: .; CDR3 DNA: TGTGCCAGCAGTTACTCGGGGGCGCGGAACACCATATATTTT; CDR3 protein: CASSYSGARNTIYF
J gene: TRBJ2-3; D gene: .; V gene: TRBV12-3/TRBV12-4; clone size: .; CDR3 DNA: TGTGCCAGCAGTTTGTTCAGGGTAGATACGCAGTATTTT; CDR3 protein: CASSLFRVDTQYF
J gene: TRBJ2-3; D gene: .; V gene: TRBV7-2; clone size: .; CDR3 DNA: TGTGCCAGCAGCTTAGGATGGGGGGGGCGGAGGGCAGATACGCAGTATTTT; CDR3 protein: CASSLGWGGRRADTQYF
J gene: TRBJ2-1; D gene: TRBD2; V gene: TRBV30; clone size: .; CDR3 DNA: TGTGCCTGGAGTATGACTAGCGGGCCCTACAATGAGCAGTTCTTC; CDR3 protein: CAWSMTSGPYNEQFF
J gene: TRBJ2-1; D gene: .; V gene: TRBV9; clone size: .; CDR3 DNA: TGTGCCAGCAGCGTAGGTTTCGGGGACAATGAGCAGTTCTTC; CDR3 protein: CASSVGFGDNEQFF
J gene: TRBJ2-7; D gene: TRBD1; V gene: TRBV5-5; clone size: .; CDR3 DNA: TGTGCCAGCAGCCGGGACAGGGGGCGAGGCTACGAGCAGTACTTC; CDR3 protein: CASSRDRGRGYEQYF
J gene: TRBJ1-2; D gene: TRBD1; V gene: TRBV5-6; clone size: .; CDR3 DNA: TGTGCCAGCACCTCCGGGACAGTGATTTATGGCTACACCTTC; CDR3 protein: CASTSGTVIYGYTF
J gene: TRBJ2-7; D gene: .; V gene: TRBV2; clone size: once; CDR3 DNA: TGTGCCAGCAGTCCTCGACAGGGTCGGGGGTACGAGCAGTACTTC; CDR3 protein: CASSPRQGRGYEQYF
J gene: TRBJ1-5; D gene: .; V gene: TRBV24-1; clone size: .; CDR3 DNA: TGTGCCACCAGTGGCAGGGGTTCTGATAGCAATCAGCCCCAGCATTTT; CDR3 protein: CATSGRGSDSNQPQHF
J gene: TRBJ1-2; D gene: .; V gene: TRBV6-6; clone size: .; CDR3 DNA: TGTGCCAGCAGTACCCGGCAGGGTCCGGGTGGCTACACCTTC; CDR3 protein: CASSTRQGPGGYTF
J gene: TRBJ2-1; D gene: .; V gene: TRBV9; clone size: .; CDR3 DNA: TGTGCCAGCAGCCCGCAGGTCTCCTACAATGAGCAGTTCTTC; CDR3 protein: CASSPQVSYNEQFF
J gene: TRBJ2-1; D gene: TRBD2; V gene: TRBV5-1; clone size: .; CDR3 DNA: TGCGCCAGCAGCTTTAGCGGGAGGGCCTCCTACAATGAGCAGTTCTTC; CDR3 protein: CASSFSGRASYNEQFF
J gene: TRBJ1-1; D gene: .; V gene: TRBV5-1; clone size: .; CDR3 DNA: TGCGCCAGCAGCTCCACAGGGAGTTGGTCGGACACTGAAGCTTTCTTT; CDR3 protein: CASSSTGSWSDTEAFF
J gene: TRBJ1-5; D gene: TRBD1; V gene: TRBV4-1; clone size: .; CDR3 DNA: TGCGCCAGCAGCCAAGACCCGGGACAGTATCAGCCCCAGCATTTT; CDR3 protein: CASSQDPGQYQPQHF
J gene: TRBJ2-1; D gene: TRBD2; V gene: TRBV6-2/TRBV6-3; clone size: .; CDR3 DNA: TGTGCCAGCAGTTACTCATCTAGCGGGAGCTACAATGAGCAGTTCTTC; CDR3 protein: CASSYSSSGSYNEQFF
J gene: TRBJ1-5; D gene: TRBD1; V gene: TRBV18; clone size: .; CDR3 DNA: TGTGCCAGCTCACCAAAACACCGGTACCCTGTAACATTGTGGGGACAGGGAACGAAGCCCCAGCATTTT; CDR3 protein: CASSPKHRYPVTLWGQGTKPQHF
J gene: TRBJ2-2; D gene: TRBD2; V gene: TRBV7-6; clone size: .; CDR3 DNA: TGTGCCAGCAGCCCCCGACAGGGACTAGCGGGAGAGTTAAGGGACACCGGGGAGCTGTTTTTT; CDR3 protein: CASSPRQGLAGELRDTGELFF
J gene: TRBJ2-5; D gene: TRBD2; V gene: TRBV20-1; clone size: .; CDR3 DNA: TGCAGTGCTAGTAGCGGGAGGGCCTCGGAGACCCAGTACTTC; CDR3 protein: CSASSGRASETQYF
J gene: TRBJ2-3; D gene: TRBD2; V gene: TRBV28; clone size: .; CDR3 DNA: TGTGCCAGCACCCCGGGAGGGCCTGGAGATACGCAGTATTTT; CDR3 protein: CASTPGGPGDTQYF
J gene: TRBJ2-7; D gene: .; V gene: TRBV6-2/TRBV6-3; clone size: .; CDR3 DNA: TGTGCCAGCAGTTACTCGGACTCCAGATCCTACGAGCAGTACTTC; CDR3 protein: CASSYSDSRSYEQYF
J gene: TRBJ1-2; D gene: TRBD1; V gene: TRBV5-4; clone size: .; CDR3 DNA: TGTGCCAGCAGCTTGGGACTCGAGAGGGGGCTTAACTATGGCTACACCTTC; CDR3 protein: CASSLGLERGLNYGYTF